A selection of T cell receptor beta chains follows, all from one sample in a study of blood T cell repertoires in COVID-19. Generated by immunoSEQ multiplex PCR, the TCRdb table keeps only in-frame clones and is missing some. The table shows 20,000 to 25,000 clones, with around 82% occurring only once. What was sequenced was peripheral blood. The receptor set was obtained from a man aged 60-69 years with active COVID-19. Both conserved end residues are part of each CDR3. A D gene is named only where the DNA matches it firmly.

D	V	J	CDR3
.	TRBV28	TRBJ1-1	CASTTRGGTEAFF
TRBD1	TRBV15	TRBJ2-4	CATSVRGRAKNIQYF
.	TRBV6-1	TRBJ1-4	CASSEFGETEKLFF
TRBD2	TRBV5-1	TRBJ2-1	CASSPTSGSSPSYNEQFF
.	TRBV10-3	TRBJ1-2	CAINYDGSDGYTF
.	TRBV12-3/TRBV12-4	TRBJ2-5	CASSLGARETQYF
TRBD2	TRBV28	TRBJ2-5	CASIGGEGETQYF
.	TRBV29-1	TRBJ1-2	CSVNTGNYGYTF
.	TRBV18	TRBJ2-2	CASSPNHPTQGGELFF
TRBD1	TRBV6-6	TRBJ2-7	CASRQGAYEQYF
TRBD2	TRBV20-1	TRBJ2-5	CSASAPTSAETQYF
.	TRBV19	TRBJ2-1	CASSQSYNEQFF
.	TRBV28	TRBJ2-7	CASRGGGSSYEQYF
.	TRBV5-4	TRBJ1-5	CASSAGAPYSNQPQHF
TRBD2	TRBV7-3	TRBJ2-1	CASSLGLAGFGEQFF
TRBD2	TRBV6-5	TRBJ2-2	CASRTGTSHTGELFF
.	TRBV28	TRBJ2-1	CASSLGAWDEQFF
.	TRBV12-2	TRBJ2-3	CASRLATDSALGFSGASTDTQYF
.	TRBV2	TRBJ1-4	CASNLKEKLFF
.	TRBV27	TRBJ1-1	CASSTTGFRTEAFF
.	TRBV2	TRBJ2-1	CATLAGSSYNEQFF
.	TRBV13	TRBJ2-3	CASSLGRFGGISTDTQYF
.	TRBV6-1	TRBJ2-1	CASSERRTYNEQFF
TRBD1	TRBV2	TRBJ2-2	CASSALGTGGIGELFF
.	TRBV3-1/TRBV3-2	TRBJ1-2	CASSPKTDGYTF
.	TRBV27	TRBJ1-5	CASRIQGGNQPQHF
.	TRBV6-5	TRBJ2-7	CASSYLLGSYEQYF
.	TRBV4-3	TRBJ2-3	CASSQASGYTDTQYF
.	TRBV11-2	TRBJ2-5	CASSATLGSPGKETQYF
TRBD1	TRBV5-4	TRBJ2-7	CASSPDRDSYEQYF
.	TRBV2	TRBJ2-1	CASIPASGSYNEQFF
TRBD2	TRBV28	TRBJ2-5	CASSPLAGGFQETQYF
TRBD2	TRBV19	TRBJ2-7	CASSPGLAEYEQYF
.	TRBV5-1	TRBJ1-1	CASSGGQMNTEAFF
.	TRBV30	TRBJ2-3	CAWNREEWITDTQYF
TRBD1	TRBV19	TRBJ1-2	CASSPSDRLRGYTF